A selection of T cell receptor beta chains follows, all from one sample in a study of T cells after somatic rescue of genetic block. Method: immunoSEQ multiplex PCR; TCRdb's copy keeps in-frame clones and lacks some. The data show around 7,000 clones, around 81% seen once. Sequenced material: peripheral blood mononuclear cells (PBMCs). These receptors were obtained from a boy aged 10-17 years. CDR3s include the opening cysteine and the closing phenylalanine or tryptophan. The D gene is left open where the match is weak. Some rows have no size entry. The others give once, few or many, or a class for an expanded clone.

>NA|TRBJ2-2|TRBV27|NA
TGTGCCAGCAGTTTGACCTTCAACACCGGGGAGCTGTTTTTT
CASSLTFNTGELFF
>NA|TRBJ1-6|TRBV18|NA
TGTGCCAGCTCACCATATCGAGCGGGGGATAATTCACCCCTCCACTTT
CASSPYRAGDNSPLHF
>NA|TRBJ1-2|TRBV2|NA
TGTGCCAGCAGTGATCGGGGCAACTATGGCTACACCTTC
CASSDRGNYGYTF
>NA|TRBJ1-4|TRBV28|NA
TGTGCCAGCACGAAAGGCTTAACTAATGAAAAACTGTTTTTT
CASTKGLTNEKLFF
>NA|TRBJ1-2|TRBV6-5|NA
TGTGCCAGCAGTCCAGGCGTTTTCGGTAATTCGGGCTACACCTTC
CASSPGVFGNSGYTF
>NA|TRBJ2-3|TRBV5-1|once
TGCGCCAGCAGCGTGGCGGAGGTCGAAGATACGCAGTATTTT
CASSVAEVEDTQYF
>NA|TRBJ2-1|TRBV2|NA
TGTGCCAGCAGTGATGGTCCCGGTCGGAACAATGAGCAGTTCTTC
CASSDGPGRNNEQFF
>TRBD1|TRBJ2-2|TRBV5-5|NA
TGTGCCAGCAGCTTAGTACCGGGACAGGGAGCCGGGGAGCTGTTTTTT
CASSLVPGQGAGELFF
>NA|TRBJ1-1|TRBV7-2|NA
TGTGCCAGCAGCTTAAGTTCAGGATACACTGAAGCTTTCTTT
CASSLSSGYTEAFF
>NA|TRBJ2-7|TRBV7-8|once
TGTGCCAGCAGCTTCCCCCCCGGGAGCGAGCAGTACTTC
CASSFPPGSEQYF
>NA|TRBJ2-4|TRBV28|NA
TGTGCCAGCGGACAACCGATACGGGGGAATCAGTACTTC
CASGQPIRGNQYF
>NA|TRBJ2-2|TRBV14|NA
TGTGCCAGCAGCCCCCCCACCGGGGAGCTGTTTTTT
CASSPPTGELFF